This record covers a single T cell receptor (beta chain). The target antigen is unknown. Germline V gene lookup returns CDR1 LGHDT and CDR2 YNNKEL (reference sequence). The V end was cut by 4 bases, the J end by 1 base, with 14 bases between. The CDR3 spans 16 residues. Included in the TCR beta cDNA libraries were unique molecular identifiers. Out of roughly 1 to 11 million T cells, a few hundred thousand cDNA molecules were generated. TCRdb fed the PCR reads into MiXCR, producing one record per CDR3 protein. Of 800,000 to 950,000 distinct CDR3 sequences in the sample, about 57% were seen once. The data stem from a study of post-analysis software for immune sequencing data. Study overall: Some patients lacked subtype; others had relapsing-remitting, secondary progressive or progressive-relapsing disease. Study results and caveats: Controls had significantly higher normalized Chao1 diversity than multiple sclerosis patients. The authors found that F measure strongly co-clustered same-batch samples. Roughly five TRBV segments were significantly more frequent in patients than in controls. TRBV5-6, TRBV5-1 and TRBV20-1 were among these segments.

This chain links TRBV3-1 with TRBJ1-3; a possible D gene is TRBD1 (5 bases). The sequenced material came from blood. The clonotype comes from a girl between 10 and 17 years old with multiple sclerosis. The CDR3 is CASSPRQYPSGNTIYF. The DNA of the CDR3 is TGTGCCAGCAGCCCCCGACAGTACCCTTCTGGAAACACCATATATTTT.